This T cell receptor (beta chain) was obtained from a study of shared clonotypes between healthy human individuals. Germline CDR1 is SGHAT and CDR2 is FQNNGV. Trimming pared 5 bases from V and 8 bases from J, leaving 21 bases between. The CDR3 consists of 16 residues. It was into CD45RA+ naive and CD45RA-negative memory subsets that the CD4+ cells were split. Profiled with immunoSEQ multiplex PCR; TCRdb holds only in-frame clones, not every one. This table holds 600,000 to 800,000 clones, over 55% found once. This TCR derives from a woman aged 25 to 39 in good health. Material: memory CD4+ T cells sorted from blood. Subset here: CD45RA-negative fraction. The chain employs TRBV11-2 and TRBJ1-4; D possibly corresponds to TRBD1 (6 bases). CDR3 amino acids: CASSPDPTGDGEKLFF. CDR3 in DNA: TGTGCCAGCAGCCCAGATCCGACAGGTGACGGGGAAAAACTGTTTTTT.